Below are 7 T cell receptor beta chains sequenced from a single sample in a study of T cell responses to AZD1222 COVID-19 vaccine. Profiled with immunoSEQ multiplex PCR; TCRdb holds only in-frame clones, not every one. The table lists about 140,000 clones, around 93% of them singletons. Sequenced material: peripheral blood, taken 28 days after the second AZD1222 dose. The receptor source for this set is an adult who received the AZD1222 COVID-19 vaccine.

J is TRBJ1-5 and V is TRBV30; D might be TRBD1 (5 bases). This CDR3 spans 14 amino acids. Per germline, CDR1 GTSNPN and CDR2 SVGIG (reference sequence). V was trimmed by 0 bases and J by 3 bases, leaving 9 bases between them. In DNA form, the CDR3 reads TGTGCCTGGAGTGTTGGGACCTTCAATCAGCCCCAGCATTTT. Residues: CAWSVGTFNQPQHF.

CDR3 in amino acids: CAWQTGGIYNEQFF. CDR3 bases: TGTGCCTGGCAGACAGGGGGAATCTACAATGAGCAGTTCTTC. The chain recombines TRBV30 with TRBJ2-1; 9 nucleotides align to TRBD1. V trimming: 5 bases; J trimming: 3 bases; junction bases outside the gene matches: 5. This CDR3 spans 14 amino acids. Germline lookup yields CDR1 GTSNPN and CDR2 SVGIG (reference sequence). Based on the CDR3 plus reference TRBV30 and TRBJ2-1, the full variable domain is SQTIHQWPATLVQPVGSPLSLECTVEGTSNPNLYWYRQAAGRGLQLLFYSVGIGQISSEVPQNLSASRPQDRQFILSSKKLLLSDSGFYLCAWQTGGIYNEQFFGPGTRLTVL.

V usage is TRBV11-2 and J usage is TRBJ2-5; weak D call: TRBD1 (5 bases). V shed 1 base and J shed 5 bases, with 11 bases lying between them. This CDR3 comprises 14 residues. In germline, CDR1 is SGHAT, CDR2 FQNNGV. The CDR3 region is CASSLVPGPETQYF. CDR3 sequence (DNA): TGTGCCAGCAGCTTAGTACCAGGGCCCGAGACCCAGTACTTC.

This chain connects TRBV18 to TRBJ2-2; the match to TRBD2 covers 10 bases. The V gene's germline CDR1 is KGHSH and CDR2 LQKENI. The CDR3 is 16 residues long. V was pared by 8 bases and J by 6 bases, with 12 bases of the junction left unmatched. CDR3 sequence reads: CASGAPGLATSGELFF. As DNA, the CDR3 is TGTGCCAGCGGGGCCCCGGGACTAGCGACTTCCGGGGAGCTGTTTTTT.

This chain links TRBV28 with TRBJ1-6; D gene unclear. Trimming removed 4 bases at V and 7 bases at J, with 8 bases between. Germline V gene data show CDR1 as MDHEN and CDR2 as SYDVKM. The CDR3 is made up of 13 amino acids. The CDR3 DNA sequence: TGTGCCAGCAGTTGGTCAGTCAATTCACCCCTCCACTTT. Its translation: CASSWSVNSPLHF. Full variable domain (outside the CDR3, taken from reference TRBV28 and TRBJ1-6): DVKVTQSSRYLVKRTGEKVFLECVQDMDHENMFWYRQDPGLGLRLIYFSYDVKMKEKGDIPEGYSVSREKKERFSLILESASTNQTSMYLCASSWSVNSPLHFGNGTRLTVT.

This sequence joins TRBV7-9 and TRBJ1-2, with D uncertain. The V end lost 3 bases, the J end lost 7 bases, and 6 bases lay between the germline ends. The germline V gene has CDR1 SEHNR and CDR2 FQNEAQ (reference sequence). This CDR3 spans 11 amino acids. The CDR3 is CASSFFGGYTF. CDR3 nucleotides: TGTGCCAGCAGCTTCTTCGGTGGCTACACCTTC.

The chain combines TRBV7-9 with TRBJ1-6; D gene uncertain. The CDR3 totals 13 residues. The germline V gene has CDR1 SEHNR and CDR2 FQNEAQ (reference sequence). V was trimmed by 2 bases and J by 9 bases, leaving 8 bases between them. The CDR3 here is CASSLLLGSPLHF. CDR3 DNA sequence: TGTGCCAGCAGCTTACTCCTCGGTTCACCCCTCCACTTT.